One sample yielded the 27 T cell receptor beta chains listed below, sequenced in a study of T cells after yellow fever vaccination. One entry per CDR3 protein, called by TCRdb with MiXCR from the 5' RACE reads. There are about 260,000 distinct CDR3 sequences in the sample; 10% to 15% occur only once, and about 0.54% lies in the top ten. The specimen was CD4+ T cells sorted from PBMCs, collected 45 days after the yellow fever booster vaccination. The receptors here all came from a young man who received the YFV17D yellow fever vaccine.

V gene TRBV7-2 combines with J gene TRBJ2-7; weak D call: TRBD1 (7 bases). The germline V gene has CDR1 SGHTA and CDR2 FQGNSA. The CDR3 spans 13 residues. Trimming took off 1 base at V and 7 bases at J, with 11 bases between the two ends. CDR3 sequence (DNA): TGTGCCAGCAGCTTAGATCAGGGGGGAGAGCAGTACTTC. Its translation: CASSLDQGGEQYF.

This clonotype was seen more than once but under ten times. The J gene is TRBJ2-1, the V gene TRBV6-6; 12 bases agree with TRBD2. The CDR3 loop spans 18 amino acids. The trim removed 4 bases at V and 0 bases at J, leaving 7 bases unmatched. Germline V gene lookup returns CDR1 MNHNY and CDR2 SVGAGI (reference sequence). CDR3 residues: CASSSGLAGLPSYNEQFF. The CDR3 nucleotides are TGTGCCAGCAGTTCAGGACTAGCGGGGCTCCCCTCCTACAATGAGCAGTTCTTC.

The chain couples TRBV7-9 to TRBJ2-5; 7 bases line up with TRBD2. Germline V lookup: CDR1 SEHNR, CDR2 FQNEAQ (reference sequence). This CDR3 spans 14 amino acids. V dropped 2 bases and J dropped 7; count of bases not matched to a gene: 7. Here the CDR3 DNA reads TGTGCCAGCAGCTTACTCTCACCGGGAGGGACCCAGTACTTC. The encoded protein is CASSLLSPGGTQYF.

Here the CDR3 DNA reads TGCGCCAGCAGCCCGGACGGGGACAGGTATCAGCCCCAGCATTTT. Amino acids: CASSPDGDRYQPQHF. V gene TRBV5-1 combines with J gene TRBJ1-5; 8 nucleotides agree with TRBD1. CDR3 length equals 15 residues. In germline, CDR1 is SGHRS, CDR2 YFSETQ. V gave up 4 bases and J gave up 5 bases; unmatched junction bases: 8.

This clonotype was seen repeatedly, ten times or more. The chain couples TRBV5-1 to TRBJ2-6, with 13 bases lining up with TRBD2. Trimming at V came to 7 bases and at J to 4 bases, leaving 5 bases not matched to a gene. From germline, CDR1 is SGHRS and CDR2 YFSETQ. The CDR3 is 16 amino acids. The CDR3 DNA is TGCGCCAGCTCGACTAGCGGGAGGACAGGGGCCAACGTCCTGACTTTC. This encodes CASSTSGRTGANVLTF.

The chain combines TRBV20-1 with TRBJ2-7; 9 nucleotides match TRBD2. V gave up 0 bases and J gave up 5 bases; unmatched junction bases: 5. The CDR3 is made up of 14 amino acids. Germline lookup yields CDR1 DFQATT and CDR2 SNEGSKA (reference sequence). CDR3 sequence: CSARDGREGHEQYF. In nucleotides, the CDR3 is TGCAGTGCTAGAGACGGGCGGGAGGGACACGAGCAGTACTTC.

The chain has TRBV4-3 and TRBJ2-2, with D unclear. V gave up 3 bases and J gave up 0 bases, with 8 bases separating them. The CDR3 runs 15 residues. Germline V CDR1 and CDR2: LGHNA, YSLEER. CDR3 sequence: CASSQGTTNTGELFF. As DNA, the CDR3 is TGCGCCAGCAGCCAGGGCACAACGAACACCGGGGAGCTGTTTTTT.

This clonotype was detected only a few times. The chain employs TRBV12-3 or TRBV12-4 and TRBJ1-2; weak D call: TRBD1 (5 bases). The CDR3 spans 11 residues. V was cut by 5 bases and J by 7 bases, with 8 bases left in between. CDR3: CASSRRGGYTF. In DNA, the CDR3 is TGTGCCAGCAGTCGAAGGGGTGGCTACACCTTC.

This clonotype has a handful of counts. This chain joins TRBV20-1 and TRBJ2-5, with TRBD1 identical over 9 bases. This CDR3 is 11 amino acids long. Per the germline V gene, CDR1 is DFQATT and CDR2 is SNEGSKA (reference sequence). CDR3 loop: CTTGGRETQYF. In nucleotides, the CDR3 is TGCACGACAGGGGGAAGAGAGACCCAGTACTTC.

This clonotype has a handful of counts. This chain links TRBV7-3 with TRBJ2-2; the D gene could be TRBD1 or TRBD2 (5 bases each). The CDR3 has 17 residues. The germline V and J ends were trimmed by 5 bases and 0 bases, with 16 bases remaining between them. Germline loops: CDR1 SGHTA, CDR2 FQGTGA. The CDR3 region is CASSLDRDVANTGELFF. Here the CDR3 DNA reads TGTGCCAGCAGCCTCGACCGGGACGTCGCGAACACCGGGGAGCTGTTTTTT.

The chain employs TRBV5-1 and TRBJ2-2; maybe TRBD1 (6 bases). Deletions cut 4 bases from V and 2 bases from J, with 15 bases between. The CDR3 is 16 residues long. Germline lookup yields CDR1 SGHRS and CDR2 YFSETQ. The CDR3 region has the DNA TGCGCCAGCAGCCACCTCCACAGGGTTAACACCGGGGAGCTGTTTTTT. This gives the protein CASSHLHRVNTGELFF.

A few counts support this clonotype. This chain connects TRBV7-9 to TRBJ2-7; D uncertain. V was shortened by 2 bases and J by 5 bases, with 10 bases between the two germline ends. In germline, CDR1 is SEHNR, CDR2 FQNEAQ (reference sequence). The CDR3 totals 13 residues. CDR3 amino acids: CASSLPLLNEQYF. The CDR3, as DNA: TGTGCCAGCAGCTTACCCCTTCTGAACGAGCAGTACTTC. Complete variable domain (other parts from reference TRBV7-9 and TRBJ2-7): DTGVSQNPRHKITKRGQNVTFRCDPISEHNRLYWYRQTLGQGPEFLTYFQNEAQLEKSRLLSDRFSAERPKGSFSTLEIQRTEQGDSAMYLCASSLPLLNEQYFGPGTRLTVT.

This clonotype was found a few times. CDR3 residues: CASSPLQEWSNEQFF. The CDR3 region has the DNA TGTGCCAGCTCACCCCTACAGGAATGGAGCAATGAGCAGTTCTTC. The V gene is TRBV18, the J gene TRBJ2-1; possibly TRBD1 for D (5 bases). CDR3 size: 15 residues. The germline V gene has CDR1 KGHSH and CDR2 LQKENI. V gave up 3 bases and J gave up 6 bases, with 15 bases separating them.

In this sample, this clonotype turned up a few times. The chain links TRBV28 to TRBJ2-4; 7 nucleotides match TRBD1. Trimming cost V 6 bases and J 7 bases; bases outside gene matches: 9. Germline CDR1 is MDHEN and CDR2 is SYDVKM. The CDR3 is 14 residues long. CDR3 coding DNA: TGTGCCAGCAGCTCACAGGGGATCGAGAACATTCAGTACTTC. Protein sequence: CASSSQGIENIQYF. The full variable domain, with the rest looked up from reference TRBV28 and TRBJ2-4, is DVKVTQSSRYLVKRTGEKVFLECVQDMDHENMFWYRQDPGLGLRLIYFSYDVKMKEKGDIPEGYSVSREKKERFSLILESASTNQTSMYLCASSSQGIENIQYFGAGTRLSVL.

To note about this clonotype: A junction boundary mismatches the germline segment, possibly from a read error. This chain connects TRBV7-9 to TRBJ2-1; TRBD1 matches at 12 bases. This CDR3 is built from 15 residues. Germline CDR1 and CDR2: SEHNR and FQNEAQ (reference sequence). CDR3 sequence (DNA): TGTGCCACCAGCTCGGGACAGGGGGCGAGCAATGAGCAGTTCTTC. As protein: CATSSGQGASNEQFF.

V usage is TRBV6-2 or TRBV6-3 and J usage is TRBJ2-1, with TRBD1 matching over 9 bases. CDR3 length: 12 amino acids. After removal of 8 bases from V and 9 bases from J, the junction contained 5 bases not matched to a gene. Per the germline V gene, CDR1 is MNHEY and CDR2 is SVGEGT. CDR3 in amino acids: CASGDRVSEQFF. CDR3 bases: TGTGCCAGCGGGGACAGGGTCAGTGAGCAGTTCTTC.

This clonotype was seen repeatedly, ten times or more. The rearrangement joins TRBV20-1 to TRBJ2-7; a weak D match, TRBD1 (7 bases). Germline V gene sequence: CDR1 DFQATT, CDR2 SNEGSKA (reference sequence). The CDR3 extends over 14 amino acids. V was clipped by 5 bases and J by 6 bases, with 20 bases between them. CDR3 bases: TGCAGTGCTCAGGAGGGACAGCCCCGGGCCGAGCAGTACTTC. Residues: CSAQEGQPRAEQYF.

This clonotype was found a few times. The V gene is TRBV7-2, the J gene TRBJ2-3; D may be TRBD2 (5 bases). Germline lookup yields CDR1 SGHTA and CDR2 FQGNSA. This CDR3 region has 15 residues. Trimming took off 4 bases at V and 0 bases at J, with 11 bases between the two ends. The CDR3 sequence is CASSSNGLSTDTQYF. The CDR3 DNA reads TGTGCCAGCAGCTCTAACGGACTTAGCACAGATACGCAGTATTTT. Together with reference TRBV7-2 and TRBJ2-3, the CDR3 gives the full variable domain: GAGVSQSPSNKVTEKGKDVELRCDPISGHTALYWYRQSLGQGLEFLIYFQGNSAPDKSGLPSDRFSAERTGGSVSTLTIQRTQQEDSAVYLCASSSNGLSTDTQYFGPGTRLTVL.

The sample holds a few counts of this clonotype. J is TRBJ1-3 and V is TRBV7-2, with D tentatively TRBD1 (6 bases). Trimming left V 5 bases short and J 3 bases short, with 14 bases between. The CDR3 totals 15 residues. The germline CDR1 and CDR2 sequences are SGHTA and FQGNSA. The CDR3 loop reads CASSHGTPIGNTIYF. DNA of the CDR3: TGTGCCAGCAGCCACGGGACACCCATTGGAAACACCATATATTTT.

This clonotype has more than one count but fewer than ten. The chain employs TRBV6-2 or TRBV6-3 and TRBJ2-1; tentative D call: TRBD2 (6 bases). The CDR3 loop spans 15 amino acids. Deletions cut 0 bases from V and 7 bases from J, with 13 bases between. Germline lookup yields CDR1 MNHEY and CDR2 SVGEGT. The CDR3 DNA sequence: TGTGCCAGCAGTTACTCGGTTACGGGAGAGAATGAGCAGTTCTTC. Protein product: CASSYSVTGENEQFF.

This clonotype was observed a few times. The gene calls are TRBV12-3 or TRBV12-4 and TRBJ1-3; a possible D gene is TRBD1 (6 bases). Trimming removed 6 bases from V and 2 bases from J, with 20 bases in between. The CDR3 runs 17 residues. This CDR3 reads CASSLAGWGRPGNTIYF. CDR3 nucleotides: TGTGCCAGCAGCCTGGCGGGTTGGGGGCGGCCTGGAAACACCATATATTTT.

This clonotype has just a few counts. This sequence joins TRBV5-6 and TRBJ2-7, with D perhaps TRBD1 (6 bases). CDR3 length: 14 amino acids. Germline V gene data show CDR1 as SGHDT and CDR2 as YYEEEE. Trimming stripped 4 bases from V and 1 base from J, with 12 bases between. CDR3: CASSARDKSYEQYF. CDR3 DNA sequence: TGTGCCAGCAGCGCCCGGGACAAATCCTACGAGCAGTACTTC.

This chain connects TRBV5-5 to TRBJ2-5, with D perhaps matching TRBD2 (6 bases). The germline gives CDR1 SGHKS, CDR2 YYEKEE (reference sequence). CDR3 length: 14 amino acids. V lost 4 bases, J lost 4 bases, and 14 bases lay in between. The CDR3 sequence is CASSIGRLGETQYF. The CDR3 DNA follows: TGTGCCAGCAGCATTGGGAGGTTAGGAGAGACCCAGTACTTC.

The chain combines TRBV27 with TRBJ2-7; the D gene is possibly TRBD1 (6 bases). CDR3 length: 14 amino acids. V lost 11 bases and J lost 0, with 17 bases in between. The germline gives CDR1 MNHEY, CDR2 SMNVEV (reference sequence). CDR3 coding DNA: TGTGCCCAATCTCCACGGGACAACTCCTACGAGCAGTACTTC. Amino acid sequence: CAQSPRDNSYEQYF.

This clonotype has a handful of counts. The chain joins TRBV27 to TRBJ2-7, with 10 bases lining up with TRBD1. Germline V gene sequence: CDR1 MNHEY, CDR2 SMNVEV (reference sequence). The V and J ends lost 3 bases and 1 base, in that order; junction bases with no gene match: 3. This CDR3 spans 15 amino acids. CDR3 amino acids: CASSLGQGISYEQYF. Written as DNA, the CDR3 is TGTGCCAGCAGTTTGGGACAGGGGATTTCCTACGAGCAGTACTTC.

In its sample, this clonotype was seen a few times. Written as DNA, the CDR3 is TGTGCCAGCAGCCAAGCCGGGACAGCTAACACCGGGGAGCTGTTTTTT. Translating it yields CASSQAGTANTGELFF. The chain couples TRBV3-1 to TRBJ2-2; 7 bases match TRBD1. Germline CDR1 LGHDT, CDR2 YNNKEL (reference sequence). CDR3 length: 16 residues. The junction had 4 bases not matched to a gene; V was cut back by 1 base and J by 2 bases.

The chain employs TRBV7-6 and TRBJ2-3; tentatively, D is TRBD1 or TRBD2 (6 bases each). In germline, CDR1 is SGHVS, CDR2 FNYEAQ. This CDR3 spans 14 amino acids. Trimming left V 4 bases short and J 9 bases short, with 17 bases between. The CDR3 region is CASSSRGHRVTQYF. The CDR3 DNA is TGTGCCAGCAGCTCCCGGGGGCATCGGGTCACGCAGTATTTT.